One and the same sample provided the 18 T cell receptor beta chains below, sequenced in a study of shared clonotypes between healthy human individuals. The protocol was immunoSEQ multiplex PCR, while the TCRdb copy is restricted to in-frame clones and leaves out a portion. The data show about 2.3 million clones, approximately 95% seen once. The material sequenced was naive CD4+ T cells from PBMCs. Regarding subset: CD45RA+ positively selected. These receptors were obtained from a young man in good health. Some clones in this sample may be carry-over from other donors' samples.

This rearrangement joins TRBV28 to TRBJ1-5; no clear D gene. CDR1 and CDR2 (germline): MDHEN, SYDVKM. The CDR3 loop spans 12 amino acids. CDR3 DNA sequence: TGTAAAGCGGGCAGGCCCAATCAGCCCCAGCATTTT. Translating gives CKAGRPNQPQHF.

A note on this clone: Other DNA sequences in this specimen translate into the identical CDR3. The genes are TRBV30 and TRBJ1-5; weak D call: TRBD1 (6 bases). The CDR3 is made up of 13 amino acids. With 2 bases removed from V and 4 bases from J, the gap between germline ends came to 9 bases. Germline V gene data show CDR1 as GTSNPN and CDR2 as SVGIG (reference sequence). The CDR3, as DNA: TGTGCCTGGAGTCCAGGACAGAATCAGCCCCAGCATTTT. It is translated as CAWSPGQNQPQHF.

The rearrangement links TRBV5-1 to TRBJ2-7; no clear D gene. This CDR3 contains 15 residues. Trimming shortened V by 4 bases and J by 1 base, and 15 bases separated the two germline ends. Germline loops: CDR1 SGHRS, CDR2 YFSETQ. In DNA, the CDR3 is TGCGCCAGCAGCCCAGACGGCAGATATTCCTACGAGCAGTACTTC. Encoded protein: CASSPDGRYSYEQYF. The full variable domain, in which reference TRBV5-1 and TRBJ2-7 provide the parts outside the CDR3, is KAGVTQTPRYLIKTRGQQVTLSCSPISGHRSVSWYQQTPGQGLQFLFEYFSETQRNKGNFPGRFSGRQFSNSRSEMNVSTLELGDSALYLCASSPDGRYSYEQYFGPGTRLTVT.

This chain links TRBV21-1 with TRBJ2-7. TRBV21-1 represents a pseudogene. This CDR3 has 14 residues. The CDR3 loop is CASSKAAGHYEQYF. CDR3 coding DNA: TGTGCCAGCAGCAAAGCGGCGGGACACTACGAGCAGTACTTC.

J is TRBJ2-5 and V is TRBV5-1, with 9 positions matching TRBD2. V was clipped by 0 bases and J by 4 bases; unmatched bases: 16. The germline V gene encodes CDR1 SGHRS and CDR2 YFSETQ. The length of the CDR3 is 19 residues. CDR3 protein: CASSLGVLAGGPGGETQYF. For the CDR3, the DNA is TGCGCCAGCAGCTTGGGAGTCCTGGCGGGAGGGCCGGGAGGAGAGACCCAGTACTTC.

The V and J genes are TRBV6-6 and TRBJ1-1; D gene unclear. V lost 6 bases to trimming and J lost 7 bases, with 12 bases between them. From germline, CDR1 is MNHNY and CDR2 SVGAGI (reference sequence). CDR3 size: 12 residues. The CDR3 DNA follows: TGTGCCAGCAGCCTTACAAGGAGTGAAGCTTTCTTT. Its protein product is CASSLTRSEAFF.

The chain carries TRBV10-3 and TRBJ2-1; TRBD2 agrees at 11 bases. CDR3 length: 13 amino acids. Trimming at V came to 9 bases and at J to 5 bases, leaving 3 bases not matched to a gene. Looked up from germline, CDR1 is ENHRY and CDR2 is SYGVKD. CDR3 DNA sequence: TGTGCCATGTCGGGACTAGCGGACAATGAGCAGTTCTTC. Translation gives CAMSGLADNEQFF.

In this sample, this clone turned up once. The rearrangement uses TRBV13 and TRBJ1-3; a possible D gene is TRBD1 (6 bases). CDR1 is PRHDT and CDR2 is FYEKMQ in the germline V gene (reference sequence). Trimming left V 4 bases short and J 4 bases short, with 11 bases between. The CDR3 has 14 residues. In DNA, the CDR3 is TGTGCCAGCAGCTCGGGGGCGGAAGGAAACACCATATATTTT. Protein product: CASSSGAEGNTIYF.

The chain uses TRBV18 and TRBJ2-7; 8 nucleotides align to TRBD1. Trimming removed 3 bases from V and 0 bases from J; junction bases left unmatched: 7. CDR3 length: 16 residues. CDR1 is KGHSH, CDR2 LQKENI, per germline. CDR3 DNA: TGTGCCAGCTCACCTCCAGGACAGGGCCTCTCCTACGAGCAGTACTTC. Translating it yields CASSPPGQGLSYEQYF. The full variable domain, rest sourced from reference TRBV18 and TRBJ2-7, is NAGVMQNPRHLVRRRGQEARLRCSPMKGHSHVYWYRQLPEEGLKFMVYLQKENIIDESGMPKERFSAEFPKEGPSILRIQQVVRGDSAAYFCASSPPGQGLSYEQYFGPGTRLTVT.

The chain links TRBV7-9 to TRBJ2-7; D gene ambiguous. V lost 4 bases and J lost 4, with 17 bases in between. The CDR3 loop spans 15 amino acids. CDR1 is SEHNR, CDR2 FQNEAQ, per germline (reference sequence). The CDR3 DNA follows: TGTGCCAGCAGCTCCGACCCAAGAGGAGTGTACGAGCAGTACTTC. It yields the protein CASSSDPRGVYEQYF.

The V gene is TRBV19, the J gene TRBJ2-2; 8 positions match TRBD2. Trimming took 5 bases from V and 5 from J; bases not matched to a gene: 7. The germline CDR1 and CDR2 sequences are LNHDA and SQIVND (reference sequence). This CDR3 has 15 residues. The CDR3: CASSGSGGRTGELFF. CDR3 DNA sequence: TGTGCCAGTAGTGGGTCGGGAGGGAGGACCGGGGAGCTGTTTTTT.

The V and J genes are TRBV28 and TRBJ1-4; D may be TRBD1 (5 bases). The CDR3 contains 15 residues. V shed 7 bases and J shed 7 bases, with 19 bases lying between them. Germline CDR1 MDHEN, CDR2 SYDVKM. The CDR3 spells CASTTNPGRSEKLFF. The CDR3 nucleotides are TGTGCCAGCACCACCAACCCGGGACGGTCTGAAAAACTGTTTTTT. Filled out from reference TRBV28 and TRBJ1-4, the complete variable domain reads DVKVTQSSRYLVKRTGEKVFLECVQDMDHENMFWYRQDPGLGLRLIYFSYDVKMKEKGDIPEGYSVSREKKERFSLILESASTNQTSMYLCASTTNPGRSEKLFFGSGTQLSVL.

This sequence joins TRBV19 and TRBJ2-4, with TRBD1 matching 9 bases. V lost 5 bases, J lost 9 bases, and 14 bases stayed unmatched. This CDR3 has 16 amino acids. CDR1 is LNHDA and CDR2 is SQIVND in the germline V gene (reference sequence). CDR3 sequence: CASSVNRGLGNGIQYF. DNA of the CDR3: TGTGCCAGTAGTGTGAACAGGGGGCTCGGGAATGGCATTCAGTACTTC.

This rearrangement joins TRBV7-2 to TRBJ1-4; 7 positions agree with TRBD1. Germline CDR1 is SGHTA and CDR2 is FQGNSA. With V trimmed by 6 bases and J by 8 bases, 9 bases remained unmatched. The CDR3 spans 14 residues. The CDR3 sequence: CASRPAQGVEKLFF. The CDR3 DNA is TGTGCCAGCAGGCCCGCCCAGGGGGTCGAAAAACTGTTTTTT.

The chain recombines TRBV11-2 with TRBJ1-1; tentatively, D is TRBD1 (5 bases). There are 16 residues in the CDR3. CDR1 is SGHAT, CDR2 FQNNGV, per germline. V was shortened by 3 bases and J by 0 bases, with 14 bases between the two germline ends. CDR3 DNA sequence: TGTGCCAGCAGCTTCCGGGACGGACCCTTGAACACTGAAGCTTTCTTT. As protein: CASSFRDGPLNTEAFF.

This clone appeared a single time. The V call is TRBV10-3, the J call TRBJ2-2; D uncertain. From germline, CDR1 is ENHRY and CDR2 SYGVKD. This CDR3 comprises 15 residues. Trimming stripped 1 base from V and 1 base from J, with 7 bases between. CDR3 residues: CAISEFVGNTGELFF. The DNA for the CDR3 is TGTGCCATCAGTGAGTTTGTAGGGAACACCGGGGAGCTGTTTTTT.

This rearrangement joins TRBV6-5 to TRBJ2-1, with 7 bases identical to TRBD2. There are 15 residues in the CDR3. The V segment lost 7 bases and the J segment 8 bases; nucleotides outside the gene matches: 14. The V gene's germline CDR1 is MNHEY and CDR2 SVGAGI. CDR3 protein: CASMAGLGVSYEQFF. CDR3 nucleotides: TGTGCCAGCATGGCCGGACTAGGAGTCTCGTATGAGCAGTTCTTC.

The CDR3 nucleotides are TGTGCCAGCAGTCACAGGTTCTCTGGGGCCAACGTCCTGACTTTC. Translating gives CASSHRFSGANVLTF. J is TRBJ2-6 and V is TRBV6-5; a weak D match, TRBD1 (5 bases). Germline V gene lookup returns CDR1 MNHEY and CDR2 SVGAGI. The CDR3 length is 15 residues. V lost 5 bases to trimming and J lost 0 bases, with 8 bases between them.